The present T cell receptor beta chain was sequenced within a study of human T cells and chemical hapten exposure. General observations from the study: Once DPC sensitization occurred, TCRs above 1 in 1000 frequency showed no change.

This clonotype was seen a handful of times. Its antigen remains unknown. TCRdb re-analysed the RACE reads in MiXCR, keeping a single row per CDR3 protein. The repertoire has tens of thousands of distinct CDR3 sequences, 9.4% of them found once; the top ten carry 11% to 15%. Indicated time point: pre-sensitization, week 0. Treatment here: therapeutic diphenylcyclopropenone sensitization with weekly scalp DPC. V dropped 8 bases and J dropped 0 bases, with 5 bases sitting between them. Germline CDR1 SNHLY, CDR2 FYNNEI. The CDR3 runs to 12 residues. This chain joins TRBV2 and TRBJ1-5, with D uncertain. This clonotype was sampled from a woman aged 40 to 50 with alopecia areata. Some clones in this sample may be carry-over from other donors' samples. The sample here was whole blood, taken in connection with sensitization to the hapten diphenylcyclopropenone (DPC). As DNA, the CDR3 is TGTGCCAGCCAATATAGCAATCAGCCCCAGCATTTT. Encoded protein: CASQYSNQPQHF.